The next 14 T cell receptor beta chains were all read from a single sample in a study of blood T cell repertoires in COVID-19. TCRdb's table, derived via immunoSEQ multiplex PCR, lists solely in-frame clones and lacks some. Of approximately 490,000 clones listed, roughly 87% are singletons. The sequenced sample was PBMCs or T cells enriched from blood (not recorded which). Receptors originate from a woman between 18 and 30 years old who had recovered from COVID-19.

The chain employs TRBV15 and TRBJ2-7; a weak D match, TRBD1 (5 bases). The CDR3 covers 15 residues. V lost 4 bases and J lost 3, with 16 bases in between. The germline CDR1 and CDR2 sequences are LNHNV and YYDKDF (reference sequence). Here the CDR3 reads CATSKDPGRVYEQYF. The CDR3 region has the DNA TGTGCCACCAGCAAGGACCCGGGCAGGGTCTACGAGCAGTACTTC.

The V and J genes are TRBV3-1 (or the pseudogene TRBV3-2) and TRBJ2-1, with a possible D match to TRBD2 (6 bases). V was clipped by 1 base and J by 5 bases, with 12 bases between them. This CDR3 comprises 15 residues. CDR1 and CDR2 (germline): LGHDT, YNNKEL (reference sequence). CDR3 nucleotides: TGTGCCAGCAGCCAAGGTTCCGGGGGAGACAATGAGCAGTTCTTC. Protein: CASSQGSGGDNEQFF.

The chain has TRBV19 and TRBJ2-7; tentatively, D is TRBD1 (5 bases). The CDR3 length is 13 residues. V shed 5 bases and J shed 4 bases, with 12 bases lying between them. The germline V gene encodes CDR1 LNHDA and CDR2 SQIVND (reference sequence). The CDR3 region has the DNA TGTGCCAGTAGTCCCGAAGACAGTTACGAGCAGTACTTC. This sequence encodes CASSPEDSYEQYF.

DNA for the CDR3: TGTGCCAGCAGCACATCAAGAGCGGGAGAGCAGTACTTC. This encodes CASSTSRAGEQYF. This chain connects TRBV6-2 or TRBV6-3 to TRBJ2-7; 7 nucleotides match TRBD2. V lost 6 bases and J lost 7; bases outside the gene matches: 9. Germline CDR1 and CDR2: MNHEY and SVGEGT. This CDR3 region has 13 residues.

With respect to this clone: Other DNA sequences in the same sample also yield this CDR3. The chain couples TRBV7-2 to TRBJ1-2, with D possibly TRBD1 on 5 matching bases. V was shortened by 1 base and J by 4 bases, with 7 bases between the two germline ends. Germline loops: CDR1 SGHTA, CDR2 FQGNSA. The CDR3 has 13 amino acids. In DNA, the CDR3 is TGTGCCAGCAGCTTAGGGCAGGGCTATGGCTACACCTTC. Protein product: CASSLGQGYGYTF.

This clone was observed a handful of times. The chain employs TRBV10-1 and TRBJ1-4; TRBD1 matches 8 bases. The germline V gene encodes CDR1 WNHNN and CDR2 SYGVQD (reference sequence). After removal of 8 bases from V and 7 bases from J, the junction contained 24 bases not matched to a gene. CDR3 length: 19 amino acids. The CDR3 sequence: CASPQAQDREGGGGEKLFF. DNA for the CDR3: TGCGCCAGCCCCCAGGCTCAGGACAGGGAAGGGGGTGGGGGTGAAAAACTGTTTTTT.

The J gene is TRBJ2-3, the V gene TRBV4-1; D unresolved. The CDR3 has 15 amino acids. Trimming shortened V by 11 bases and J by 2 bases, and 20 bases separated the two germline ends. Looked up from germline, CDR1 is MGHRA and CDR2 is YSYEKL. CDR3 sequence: CASRSTSSNTDTQYF. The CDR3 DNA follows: TGCGCCTCCCGCTCTACTTCCTCGAACACAGATACGCAGTATTTT.

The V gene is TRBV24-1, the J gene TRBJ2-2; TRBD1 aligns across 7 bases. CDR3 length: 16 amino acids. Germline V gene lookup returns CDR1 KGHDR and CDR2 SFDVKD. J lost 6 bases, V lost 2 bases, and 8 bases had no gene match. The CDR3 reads CATSDSRQGRAGELFF. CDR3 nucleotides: TGTGCCACCAGTGATTCCCGACAGGGCCGGGCCGGGGAGCTGTTTTTT.

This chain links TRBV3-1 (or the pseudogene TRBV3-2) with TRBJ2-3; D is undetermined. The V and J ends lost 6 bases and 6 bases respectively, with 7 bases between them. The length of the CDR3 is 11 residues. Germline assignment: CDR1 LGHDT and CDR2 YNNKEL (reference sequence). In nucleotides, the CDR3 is TGTGCCAGCAGTCCCGGGGATACGCAGTATTTT. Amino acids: CASSPGDTQYF.

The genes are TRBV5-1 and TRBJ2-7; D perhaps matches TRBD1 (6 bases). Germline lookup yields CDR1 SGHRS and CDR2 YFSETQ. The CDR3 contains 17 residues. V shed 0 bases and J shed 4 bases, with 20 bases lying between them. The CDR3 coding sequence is TGCGCCAGCAGCTTGGCCAGTGGTGGGCAGGGGCCTTACGAGCAGTACTTC. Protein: CASSLASGGQGPYEQYF.

This CDR3 is CASSSAGALSGANVLTF. The CDR3 region has the DNA TGTGCCAGCAGCTCGGCAGGGGCCCTCTCTGGGGCCAACGTCCTGACTTTC. V is TRBV7-9 and J is TRBJ2-6, with a tentative D call TRBD1 (6 bases). The CDR3 is 17 residues long. V was cut by 4 bases and J by 0 bases, with 13 bases left in between. Germline V gene data show CDR1 as SEHNR and CDR2 as FQNEAQ (reference sequence).

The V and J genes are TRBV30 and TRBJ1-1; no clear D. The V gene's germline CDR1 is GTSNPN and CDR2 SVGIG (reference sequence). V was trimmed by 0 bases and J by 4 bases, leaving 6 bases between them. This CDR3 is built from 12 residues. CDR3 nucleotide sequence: TGTGCCTGGAGTGTAGCATTCACTGAAGCTTTCTTT. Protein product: CAWSVAFTEAFF.

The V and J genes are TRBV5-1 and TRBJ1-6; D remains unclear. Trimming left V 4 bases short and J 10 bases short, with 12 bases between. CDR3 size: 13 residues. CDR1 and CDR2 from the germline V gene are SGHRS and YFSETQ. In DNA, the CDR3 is TGCGCCAGCAGCGCGGCGGAAGGATCACCCCTCCACTTT. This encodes CASSAAEGSPLHF.

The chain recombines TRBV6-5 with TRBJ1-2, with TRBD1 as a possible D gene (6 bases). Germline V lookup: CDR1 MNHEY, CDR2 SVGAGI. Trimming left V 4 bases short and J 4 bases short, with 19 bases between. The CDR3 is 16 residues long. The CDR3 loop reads CASSLTETDRSYGYTF. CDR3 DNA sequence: TGTGCCAGCAGTTTAACCGAAACCGACAGGTCCTATGGCTACACCTTC.